Described below is a single T cell receptor (beta chain) sequence and its context. The data belong to a study of blood T cell repertoires in COVID-19. Study background: Whether acute or convalescent, the COVID-19 samples came from the United States, Italy and Spain. PBMCs, B-cell-depleted T cells, or T cells provided the cDNA or gDNA that made up the material.

In the original processing: Reference gene primer amplification yielded estimated nucleated cell counts. Repertoires were generated with immunoSEQ multiplex PCR, while TCRdb's copy carries only in-frame clones and drops some. For V, J and clone size, that table is used; D and trimming come from the DNA. The repertoire holds 39,000 or so clones, with roughly nine tenths as singletons. Input material: peripheral blood. This sequence was found in a human donor in a cohort sampled during active COVID-19.

CDR3 residues: CASSVATGPSSAAIYF. The CDR3 DNA reads as TGTGCCAGCAGCGTAGCAACAGGGCCCTCCTCGGCTGCCATATATTTT. The rearrangement joins TRBV9 to TRBJ1-3; a weak D match, TRBD1 (6 bases). Germline loops: CDR1 SGDLS, CDR2 YYNGEE. The CDR3 is 16 amino acids. V dropped 0 bases and J dropped 11 bases, with 21 bases sitting between them.